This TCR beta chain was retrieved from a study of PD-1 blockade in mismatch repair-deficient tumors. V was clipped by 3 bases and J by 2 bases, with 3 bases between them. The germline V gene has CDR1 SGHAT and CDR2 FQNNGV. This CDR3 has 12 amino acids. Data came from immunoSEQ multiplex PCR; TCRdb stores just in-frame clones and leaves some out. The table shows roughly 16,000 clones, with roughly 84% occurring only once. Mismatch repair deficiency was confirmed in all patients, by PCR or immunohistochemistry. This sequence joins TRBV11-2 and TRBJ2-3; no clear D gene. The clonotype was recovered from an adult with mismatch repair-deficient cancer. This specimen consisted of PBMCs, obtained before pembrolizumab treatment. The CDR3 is CASSFVTDTQYF. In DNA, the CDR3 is TGTGCCAGCAGCTTTGTCACAGATACGCAGTATTTT.